One sample yielded the 19 T cell receptor beta chains listed below, sequenced in a study of identical twins. TCRdb called the 5' RACE reads again in MiXCR, with one record for every CDR3 protein. This table has 200,000 to 250,000 distinct CDR3 sequences, around 6.9% appearing once. These data also featured in a second study, about yellow fever vaccine responses in identical twins.

Sequencing was done on a sample of memory (CD45RO+) T cells sorted from blood. These receptors originate from a woman between 18 and 30 years old in good health.

At least ten counts were recorded for this clonotype. The genes are TRBV5-6 and TRBJ2-1, with 15 bases identical to TRBD2. The CDR3 covers 19 residues. The germline V gene has CDR1 SGHDT and CDR2 YYEEEE. Trimming took 1 base from V and 9 from J; bases not matched to a gene: 14. CDR3 DNA: TGTGCCAGCAGCTTGAGGAGGACTAGCGGGAGGGCCGAGGCCCGTGAGCAGTTCTTC. Residues: CASSLRRTSGRAEAREQFF.

This clonotype has just a few counts. This chain links TRBV14 with TRBJ2-5; no clear D gene. Germline values: CDR1 SGHDN, CDR2 FVKESK. This CDR3 has 10 residues. The ends were cut back, 0 bases at V and 13 bases at J, with 6 bases in the middle. The CDR3 nucleotides read TGTGCCAGCAGCCAAGAGCCTTGGTACTTC. Translating it yields CASSQEPWYF. Full variable domain (outside the CDR3, taken from reference TRBV14 and TRBJ2-5): EAGVTQFPSHSVIEKGQTVTLRCDPISGHDNLYWYRRVMGKEIKFLLHFVKESKQDESGMPNNRFLAERTGGTYSTLKVQPAELEDSGVYFCASSQEPWYFGPGTRLLVL.

This chain joins TRBV7-3 and TRBJ1-4; TRBD1 aligns across 11 bases. Germline V gene sequence: CDR1 SGHTA, CDR2 FQGTGA. The J segment lost 4 bases and the V segment lost 9 bases, leaving 7 bases of the junction unmatched. This CDR3 comprises 15 residues. The DNA for the CDR3 is TGTGCCAGTCCGGGACAGGGGGGTGGTAATGAAAAACTGTTTTTT. Amino acid sequence: CASPGQGGGNEKLFF.

This chain uses TRBV28 with TRBJ1-4; the match to TRBD1 covers 8 bases. J was trimmed by 8 bases and V by 5 bases; bases with no gene match: 10. The CDR3 has 15 residues. Germline CDR1 MDHEN, CDR2 SYDVKM. CDR3 protein: CASSRSEDRVEKLFF. Written as DNA, the CDR3 is TGTGCCAGCAGTCGATCCGAGGACAGGGTCGAAAAACTGTTTTTT.

The chain is built from TRBV7-2 and TRBJ2-3, with D possibly being TRBD1 or TRBD2 (6 bases each). CDR1 and CDR2 from the germline V gene are SGHTA and FQGNSA. The CDR3 is made up of 14 amino acids. V was trimmed by 6 bases and J by 0 bases, leaving 10 bases between them. Here the CDR3 DNA reads TGTGCCAGCAGACGGGGGCTTAGCACAGATACGCAGTATTTT. Translation: CASRRGLSTDTQYF. Supplemented by reference TRBV7-2 and TRBJ2-3, the full variable domain reads GAGVSQSPSNKVTEKGKDVELRCDPISGHTALYWYRQSLGQGLEFLIYFQGNSAPDKSGLPSDRFSAERTGGSVSTLTIQRTQQEDSAVYLCASRRGLSTDTQYFGPGTRLTVL.

The table lists this clonotype with a count of one. The CDR3: CASSSSLQPQHF. The CDR3 coding sequence is TGTGCCAGCAGTAGCAGCCTACAGCCCCAGCATTTT. The gene calls are TRBV12-3 or TRBV12-4 and TRBJ1-5; D unresolved. V lost 5 bases and J lost 7, with 9 bases in between. The CDR3 sequence is 12 residues long.

This clonotype was recorded many times. The V gene is TRBV28, the J gene TRBJ2-7; the D gene is possibly TRBD2 (5 bases). The CDR3 has 14 residues. Looked up from germline, CDR1 is MDHEN and CDR2 is SYDVKM. The V gene lost 5 bases and the J gene lost 0 bases, with 11 bases spanning the gap. The DNA for the CDR3 is TGTGCCAGCAGTCCGCCGGGGAGCTCCTACGAGCAGTACTTC. Translated, it gives CASSPPGSSYEQYF.

In its sample, this clonotype was seen a few times. The chain uses TRBV20-1 and TRBJ2-7, with 9 bases aligning to TRBD1. Germline values: CDR1 DFQATT, CDR2 SNEGSKA (reference sequence). The CDR3 contains 19 residues. The trim removed 3 bases at V and 2 bases at J, leaving 20 bases unmatched. The CDR3 is CSARGGDRVPQVNTYEQYF. CDR3 in DNA: TGCAGTGCTAGGGGTGGGGACAGGGTCCCACAAGTAAACACCTACGAGCAGTACTTC.

The table lists this clonotype with a few counts. For the CDR3, the DNA is TGTGCCAGCAGTTACTCTTCCACTGAAGCTTTCTTT. Its protein product is CASSYSSTEAFF. The rearrangement links TRBV6-2 or TRBV6-3 to TRBJ1-1; no definite D call. Trimming removed 0 bases from V and 4 bases from J, with 3 bases in between. CDR1 is MNHEY, CDR2 SVGEGT, per germline. The CDR3 spans 12 residues.

The rearrangement joins TRBV24-1 to TRBJ2-7, with 7 bases fitting TRBD1. Germline V gives CDR1 KGHDR, CDR2 SFDVKD. The V and J ends lost 3 bases and 9 bases, in that order; junction bases with no gene match: 1. The CDR3 loop spans 11 amino acids. The CDR3 region has the DNA TGTGCCACCAGTGATCCAGGGGGGCAGTACTTC. Its protein is CATSDPGGQYF.

This chain uses TRBV14 with TRBJ1-6; unclear D gene. V lost 4 bases, J lost 10 bases, and 17 bases lay in between. The CDR3 length is 15 residues. CDR1 is SGHDN and CDR2 is FVKESK in the germline V gene. The CDR3 loop is CASSREANPSSPLHF. Here the CDR3 DNA reads TGTGCCAGCAGCCGAGAGGCGAATCCCTCGTCACCCCTCCACTTT.

This clonotype was recorded many times. V is TRBV9 and J is TRBJ1-5; D is uncertain. Germline V CDR1 and CDR2: SGDLS, YYNGEE. The CDR3 spans 15 residues. V gave up 3 bases and J gave up 0 bases, with 10 bases separating them. The CDR3 DNA follows: TGTGCCAGCAGCGCCGAAGGGAATAGCAATCAGCCCCAGCATTTT. Translating it yields CASSAEGNSNQPQHF.

This clonotype was seen a few times. V gene TRBV5-6 combines with J gene TRBJ2-3; maybe TRBD1 (6 bases). Trimming took off 0 bases at V and 0 bases at J, with 14 bases between the two ends. CDR3 length: 17 amino acids. Germline lookup yields CDR1 SGHDT and CDR2 YYEEEE. The CDR3 DNA sequence: TGTGCCAGCAGCTTGGTATTGGGGGCATCGAGCACAGATACGCAGTATTTT. Translating gives CASSLVLGASSTDTQYF.

There are many counts of this clonotype. J is TRBJ2-2 and V is TRBV20-1; perhaps TRBD2 as D (5 bases). Trimming pared 3 bases from V and 6 bases from J, leaving 14 bases between. The CDR3 is 14 amino acids. CDR1 is DFQATT and CDR2 is SNEGSKA in the germline V gene (reference sequence). The DNA for the CDR3 is TGCAGTGCTAGTCAAGCGGTCGGGGCCGGGGAGCTGTTTTTT. Protein: CSASQAVGAGELFF.

The rearrangement joins TRBV20-1 to TRBJ2-5; TRBD1 is a possible D gene (6 bases). Trimming took 0 bases from V and 5 from J, leaving 19 bases between them. This CDR3 contains 16 residues. CDR1 is DFQATT, CDR2 SNEGSKA, per germline (reference sequence). The DNA for the CDR3 is TGCAGTGCTAGAGATCCATCGGGCAGGGGTCGGGAGACCCAGTACTTC. Translation: CSARDPSGRGRETQYF.

This clonotype was picked up many times. This chain joins TRBV7-9 and TRBJ2-4, with 7 nucleotides matching TRBD1. The CDR3 loop spans 14 amino acids. From germline, CDR1 is SEHNR and CDR2 FQNEAQ (reference sequence). V lost 2 bases, J lost 8 bases, and 6 bases stayed unmatched. The CDR3 sequence: CASSLPTGFDIQYF. CDR3 DNA: TGTGCCAGCAGCTTACCGACAGGGTTTGACATTCAGTACTTC. Supplemented by reference TRBV7-9 and TRBJ2-4, the full variable domain reads DTGVSQNPRHKITKRGQNVTFRCDPISEHNRLYWYRQTLGQGPEFLTYFQNEAQLEKSRLLSDRFSAERPKGSFSTLEIQRTEQGDSAMYLCASSLPTGFDIQYFGAGTRLSVL.

In this sample, this clonotype turned up a few times. This chain links TRBV24-1 with TRBJ2-3; a possible D gene is TRBD2 (7 bases). CDR1 is KGHDR and CDR2 is SFDVKD in the germline V gene. V was trimmed by 1 base and J by 6 bases, leaving 10 bases between them. CDR3 size: 14 residues. The DNA of the CDR3 is TGTGCCACCAGTGATTTTGCGGGGGCGGATACGCAGTATTTT. It encodes CATSDFAGADTQYF.

This clonotype was seen repeatedly, ten times or more. The chain employs TRBV28 and TRBJ2-4; the D gene is possibly TRBD2 (5 bases). Per germline, CDR1 MDHEN and CDR2 SYDVKM. Between the trimmed V and J ends, which lost 6 bases and 0 bases, there was a span of 12 bases. The CDR3 is made up of 15 amino acids. Here the CDR3 DNA reads TGTGCCAGCAGCTTGCGGGTACTAGCCAAAAACATTCAGTACTTC. It codes for CASSLRVLAKNIQYF.

In this sample, this clonotype turned up a few times. J is TRBJ2-3 and V is TRBV4-3; TRBD2 matches at 15 bases. The CDR3 spans 16 residues. V lost 4 bases to trimming and J lost 5 bases; unmatched junction nucleotides: 4. Germline V gene data show CDR1 as LGHNA and CDR2 as YSLEER. The CDR3 here is CASSPGLAGGKDTQYF. The CDR3 DNA reads as TGCGCCAGCAGCCCCGGACTAGCGGGAGGGAAAGATACGCAGTATTTT.